The subject of this entry is one T cell receptor (beta chain). Through template switching, a universal primer site was introduced, and the cDNA contained unique molecular identifiers. Using its own MiXCR run on the 5' RACE reads, TCRdb lists one record per CDR3 protein. The profile covers around 450,000 distinct CDR3 sequences, with approximately 14% appearing a single time and about 0.53% taken by the ten largest. V dropped 4 bases and J dropped 0; count of bases not matched to a gene: 4. The CDR3 contains 15 residues. Per the germline V gene, CDR1 is SNHLY and CDR2 is FYNNEI. The data were obtained in a study of identical twins. The same sample was also studied in work on yellow fever vaccine responses in identical twins. That publication notes: Reportedly, twins showed a vaccine T cell response that looked partly convergent and partly personalized.

The receptor was derived from a young woman in good health. The sequenced sample consisted of CD4+ T cells sorted from blood. The rearrangement uses TRBV2 and TRBJ2-3; 7 bases map to TRBD2. The CDR3 coding sequence is TGTGCCAGCAGTGCAGCGGGATCTAGCACAGATACGCAGTATTTT. This translates into CASSAAGSSTDTQYF.